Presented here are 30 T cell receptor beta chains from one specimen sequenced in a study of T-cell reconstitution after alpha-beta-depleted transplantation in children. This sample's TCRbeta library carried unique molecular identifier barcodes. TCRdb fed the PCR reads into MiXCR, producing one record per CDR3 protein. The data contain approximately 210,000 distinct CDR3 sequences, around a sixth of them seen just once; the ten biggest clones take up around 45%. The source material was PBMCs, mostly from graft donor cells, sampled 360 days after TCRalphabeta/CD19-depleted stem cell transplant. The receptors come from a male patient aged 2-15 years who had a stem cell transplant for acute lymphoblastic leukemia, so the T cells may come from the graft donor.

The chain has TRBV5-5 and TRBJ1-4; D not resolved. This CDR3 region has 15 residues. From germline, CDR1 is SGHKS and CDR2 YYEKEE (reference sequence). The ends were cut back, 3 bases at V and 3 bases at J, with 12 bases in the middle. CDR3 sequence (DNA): TGTGCCAGCAGCTCAACCGTTGCAGCTAATGAAAAACTGTTTTTT. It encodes CASSSTVAANEKLFF.

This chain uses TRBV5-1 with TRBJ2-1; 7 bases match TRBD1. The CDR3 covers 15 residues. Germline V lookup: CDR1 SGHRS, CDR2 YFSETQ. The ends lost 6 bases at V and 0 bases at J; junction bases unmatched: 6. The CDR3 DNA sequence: TGCGCCAGCATGCTACAGGGGAGCTCCTACAATGAGCAGTTCTTC. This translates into CASMLQGSSYNEQFF.

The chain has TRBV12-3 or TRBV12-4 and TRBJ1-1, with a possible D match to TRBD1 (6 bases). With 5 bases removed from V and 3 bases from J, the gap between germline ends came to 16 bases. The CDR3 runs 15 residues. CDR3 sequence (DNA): TGTGCCAGCAGTATCACGGGGGCTGGGGACACTGAAGCTTTCTTT. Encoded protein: CASSITGAGDTEAFF.

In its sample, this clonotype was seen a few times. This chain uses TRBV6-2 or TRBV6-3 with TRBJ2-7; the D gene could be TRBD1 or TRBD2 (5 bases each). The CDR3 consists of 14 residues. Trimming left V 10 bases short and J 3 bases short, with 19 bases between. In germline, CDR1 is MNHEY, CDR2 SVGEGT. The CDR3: CAISPPGPDYEQYF. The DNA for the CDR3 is TGTGCCATCTCCCCCCCGGGACCCGACTACGAGCAGTACTTC.

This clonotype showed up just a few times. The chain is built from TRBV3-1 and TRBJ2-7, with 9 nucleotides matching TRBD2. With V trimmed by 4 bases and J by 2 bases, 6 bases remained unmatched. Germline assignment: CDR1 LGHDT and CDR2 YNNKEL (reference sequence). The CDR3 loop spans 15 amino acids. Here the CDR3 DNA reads TGTGCCAGCAGCCCGGAGCGGGGGGAGACCTACGAGCAGTACTTC. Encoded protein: CASSPERGETYEQYF.

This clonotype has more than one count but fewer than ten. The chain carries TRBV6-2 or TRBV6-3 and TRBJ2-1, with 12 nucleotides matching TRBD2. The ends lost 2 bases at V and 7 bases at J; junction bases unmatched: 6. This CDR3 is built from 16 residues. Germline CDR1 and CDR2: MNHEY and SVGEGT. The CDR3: CASSYGTSGHRNEQFF. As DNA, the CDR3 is TGTGCCAGCAGTTACGGGACTAGCGGGCACAGGAATGAGCAGTTCTTC.

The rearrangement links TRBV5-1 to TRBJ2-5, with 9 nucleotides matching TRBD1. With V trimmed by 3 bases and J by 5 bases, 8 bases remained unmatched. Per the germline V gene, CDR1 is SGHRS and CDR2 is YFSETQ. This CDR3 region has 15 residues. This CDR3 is CASSWSTGGRETQYF. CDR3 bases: TGCGCCAGCAGCTGGTCAACAGGGGGCCGGGAGACCCAGTACTTC.

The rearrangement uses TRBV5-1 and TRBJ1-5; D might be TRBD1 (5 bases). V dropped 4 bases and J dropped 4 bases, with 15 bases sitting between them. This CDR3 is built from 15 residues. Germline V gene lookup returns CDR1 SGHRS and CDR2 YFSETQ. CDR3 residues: CASSPRDFQNQPQHF. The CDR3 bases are TGCGCCAGCAGCCCTCGGGACTTTCAGAATCAGCCCCAGCATTTT.

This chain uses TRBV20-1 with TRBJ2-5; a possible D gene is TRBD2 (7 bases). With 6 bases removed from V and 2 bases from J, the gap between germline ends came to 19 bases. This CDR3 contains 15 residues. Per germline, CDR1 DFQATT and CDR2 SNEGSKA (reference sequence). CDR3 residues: CSARQGTTIQETQYF. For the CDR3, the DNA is TGCAGTGCCCGCCAGGGGACTACCATACAAGAGACCCAGTACTTC.

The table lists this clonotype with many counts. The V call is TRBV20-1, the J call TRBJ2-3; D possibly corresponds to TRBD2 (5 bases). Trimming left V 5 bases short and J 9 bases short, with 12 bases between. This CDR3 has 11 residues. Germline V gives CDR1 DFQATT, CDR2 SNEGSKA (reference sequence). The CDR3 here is CSAEDSRTQYF. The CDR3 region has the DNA TGCAGTGCTGAGGACTCTCGCACGCAGTATTTT.

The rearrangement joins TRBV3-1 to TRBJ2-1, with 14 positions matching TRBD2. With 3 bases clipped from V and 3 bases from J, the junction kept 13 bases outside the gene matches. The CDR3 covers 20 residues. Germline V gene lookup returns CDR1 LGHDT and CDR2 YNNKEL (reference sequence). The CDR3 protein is CASSQRTSGGPPPFYNEQFF. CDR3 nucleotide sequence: TGTGCCAGCAGCCAGAGGACTAGCGGGGGGCCTCCCCCCTTCTACAATGAGCAGTTCTTC.

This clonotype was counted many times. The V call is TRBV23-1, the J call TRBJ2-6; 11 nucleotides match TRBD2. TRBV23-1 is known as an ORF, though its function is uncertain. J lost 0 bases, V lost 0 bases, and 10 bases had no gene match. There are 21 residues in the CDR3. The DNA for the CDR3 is TGCGCCAGCAGTCAATCTGTTCCGGCTAGCGGGGGGACCTCTGGGGCCAACGTCCTGACTTTC. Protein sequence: CASSQSVPASGGTSGANVLTF.

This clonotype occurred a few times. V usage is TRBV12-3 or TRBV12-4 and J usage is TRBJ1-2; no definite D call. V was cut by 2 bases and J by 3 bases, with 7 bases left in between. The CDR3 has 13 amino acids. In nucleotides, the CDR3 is TGTGCCAGCAGTTTACCGCAGGACTATGGCTACACCTTC. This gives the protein CASSLPQDYGYTF.

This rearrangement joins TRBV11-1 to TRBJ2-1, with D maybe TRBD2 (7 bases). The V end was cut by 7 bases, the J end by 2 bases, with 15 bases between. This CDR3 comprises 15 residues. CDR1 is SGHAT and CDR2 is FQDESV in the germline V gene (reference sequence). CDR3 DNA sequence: TGTGCCAGCAATCAAGGGGGGGGCCCCTACAATGAGCAGTTCTTC. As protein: CASNQGGGPYNEQFF.

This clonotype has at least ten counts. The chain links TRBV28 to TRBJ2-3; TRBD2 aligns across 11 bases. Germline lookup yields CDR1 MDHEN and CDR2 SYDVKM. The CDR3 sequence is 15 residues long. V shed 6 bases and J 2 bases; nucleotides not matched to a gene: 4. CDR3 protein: CASSPSGRNTDTQYF. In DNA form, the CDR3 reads TGTGCCAGCAGCCCTAGCGGGAGGAACACAGATACGCAGTATTTT.

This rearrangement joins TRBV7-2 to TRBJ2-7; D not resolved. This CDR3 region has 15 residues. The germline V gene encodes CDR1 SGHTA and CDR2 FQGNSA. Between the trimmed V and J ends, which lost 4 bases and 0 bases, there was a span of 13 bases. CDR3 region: CASSSPFRSSYEQYF. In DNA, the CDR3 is TGTGCCAGCAGCTCCCCCTTCAGGAGCTCCTACGAGCAGTACTTC. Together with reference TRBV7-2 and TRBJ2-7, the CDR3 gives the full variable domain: GAGVSQSPSNKVTEKGKDVELRCDPISGHTALYWYRQSLGQGLEFLIYFQGNSAPDKSGLPSDRFSAERTGGSVSTLTIQRTQQEDSAVYLCASSSPFRSSYEQYFGPGTRLTVT.

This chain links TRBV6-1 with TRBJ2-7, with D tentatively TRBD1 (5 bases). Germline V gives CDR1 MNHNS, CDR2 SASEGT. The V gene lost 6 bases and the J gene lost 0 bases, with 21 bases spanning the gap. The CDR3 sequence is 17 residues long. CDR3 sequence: CASSLIAGKIDSYEQYF. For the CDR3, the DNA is TGTGCCAGCAGCCTGATCGCAGGGAAAATAGACTCCTACGAGCAGTACTTC.

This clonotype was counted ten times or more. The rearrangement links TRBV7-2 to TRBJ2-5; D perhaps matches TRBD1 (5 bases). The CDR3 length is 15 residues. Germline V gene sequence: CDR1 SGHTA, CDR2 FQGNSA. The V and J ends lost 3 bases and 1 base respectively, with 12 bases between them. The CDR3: CASSFYRQIQETQYF. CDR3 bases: TGTGCCAGCAGCTTCTACCGACAGATCCAAGAGACCCAGTACTTC.

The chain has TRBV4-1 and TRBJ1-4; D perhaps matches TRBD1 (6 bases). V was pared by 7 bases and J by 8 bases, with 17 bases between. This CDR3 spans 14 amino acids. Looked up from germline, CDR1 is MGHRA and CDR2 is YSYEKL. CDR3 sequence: CASTFVGAHEKLFF. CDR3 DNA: TGCGCCAGCACCTTTGTGGGGGCGCACGAAAAACTGTTTTTT.

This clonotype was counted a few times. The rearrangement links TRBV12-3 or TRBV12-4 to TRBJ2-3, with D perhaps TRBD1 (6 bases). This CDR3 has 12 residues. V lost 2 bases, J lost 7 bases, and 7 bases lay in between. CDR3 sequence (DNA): TGTGCCAGCAGTTTACAGGGGAATACGCAGTATTTT. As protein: CASSLQGNTQYF.

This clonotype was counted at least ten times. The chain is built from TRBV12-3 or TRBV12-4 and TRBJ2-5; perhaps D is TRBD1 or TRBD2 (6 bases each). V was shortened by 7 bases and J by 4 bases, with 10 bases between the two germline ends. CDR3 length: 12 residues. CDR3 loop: CASIGGGETQYF. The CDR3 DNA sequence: TGTGCCAGCATCGGGGGCGGAGAGACCCAGTACTTC.

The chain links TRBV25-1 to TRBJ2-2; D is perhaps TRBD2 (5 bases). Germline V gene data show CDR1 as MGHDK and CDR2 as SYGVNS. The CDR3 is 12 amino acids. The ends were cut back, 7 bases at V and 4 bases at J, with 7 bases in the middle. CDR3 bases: TGTGCCAGCAATGAGGGCACCGGGGAGCTGTTTTTT. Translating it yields CASNEGTGELFF.

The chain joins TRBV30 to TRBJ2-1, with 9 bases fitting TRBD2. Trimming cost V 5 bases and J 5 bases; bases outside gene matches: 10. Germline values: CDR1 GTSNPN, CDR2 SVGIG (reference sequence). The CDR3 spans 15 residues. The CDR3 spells CAWGDQRGVNNEQFF. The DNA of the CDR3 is TGTGCCTGGGGAGACCAGCGGGGGGTAAACAATGAGCAGTTCTTC.

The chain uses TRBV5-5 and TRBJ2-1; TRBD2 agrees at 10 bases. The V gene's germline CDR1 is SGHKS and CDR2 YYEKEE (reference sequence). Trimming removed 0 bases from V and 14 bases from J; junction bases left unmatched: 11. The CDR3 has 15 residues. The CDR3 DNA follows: TGTGCCAGCAGCTTGGGGACTAGCGGTTCTCAATGGGAGTTCTTC. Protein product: CASSLGTSGSQWEFF. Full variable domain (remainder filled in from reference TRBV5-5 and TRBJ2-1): DAGVTQSPTHLIKTRGQQVTLRCSPISGHKSVSWYQQVLGQGPQFIFQYYEKEERGRGNFPDRFSARQFPNYSSELNVNALLLGDSALYLCASSLGTSGSQWEFFGPGTRLTVL.

The CDR3 nucleotides are TGCAGTGGAAAGGGGGCAGCTAATGAAAAACTGTTTTTT. Translated: CSGKGAANEKLFF. The rearrangement joins TRBV20-1 to TRBJ1-4; 7 positions agree with TRBD1. This CDR3 has 13 amino acids. J gave up 3 bases and V 7 bases, and 5 bases lay outside the gene matches. Germline CDR1 and CDR2: DFQATT and SNEGSKA (reference sequence).

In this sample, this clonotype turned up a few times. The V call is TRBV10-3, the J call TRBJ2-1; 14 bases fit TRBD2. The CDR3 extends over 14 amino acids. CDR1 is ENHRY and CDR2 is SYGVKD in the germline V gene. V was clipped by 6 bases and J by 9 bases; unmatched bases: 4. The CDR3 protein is CAIRRLAGGTEQFF. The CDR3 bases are TGTGCCATCAGACGACTAGCGGGAGGGACTGAGCAGTTCTTC.

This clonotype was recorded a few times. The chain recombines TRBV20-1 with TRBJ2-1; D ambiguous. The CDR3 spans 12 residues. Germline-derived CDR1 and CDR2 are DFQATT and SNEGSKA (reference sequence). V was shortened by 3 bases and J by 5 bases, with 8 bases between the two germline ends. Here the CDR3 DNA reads TGCAGTGCTAGGGTCAAAGACAATGAGCAGTTCTTC. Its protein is CSARVKDNEQFF.

The CDR3 loop is CASSAGMNTEAFF. CDR3 DNA: TGTGCCAGCAGTGCAGGGATGAACACTGAAGCTTTCTTT. The chain couples TRBV2 to TRBJ1-1, with a weak D call TRBD1 (5 bases). Germline CDR1 reads SNHLY; CDR2 reads FYNNEI. The germline V and J ends were trimmed by 4 bases and 0 bases, with 6 bases remaining between them. The CDR3 consists of 13 residues.

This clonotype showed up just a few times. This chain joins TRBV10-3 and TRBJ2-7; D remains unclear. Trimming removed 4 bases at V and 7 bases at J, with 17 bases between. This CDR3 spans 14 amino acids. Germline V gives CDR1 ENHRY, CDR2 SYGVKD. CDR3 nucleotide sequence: TGTGCCATCAGTGTTGAGACACGCCAGCATGAGCAGTACTTC. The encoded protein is CAISVETRQHEQYF.

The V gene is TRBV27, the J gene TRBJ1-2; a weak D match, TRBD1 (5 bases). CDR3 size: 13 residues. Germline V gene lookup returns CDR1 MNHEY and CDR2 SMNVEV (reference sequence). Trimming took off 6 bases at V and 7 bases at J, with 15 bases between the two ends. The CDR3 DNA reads TGTGCCAGCAGGGACGTCGGGGGTCTTGGCTACACCTTC. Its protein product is CASRDVGGLGYTF.